The T cell receptor (beta chain) described here comes from a study of blood T cells in healthy people across ages (dated by TCRdb to about 2015). For the wider study: Template switching captured roughly one uniquely barcoded TCR beta cDNA molecule per two T cells in model experiments. The donors were divided into four age groups: young (average roughly 15 years), middle-aged (about 39), aged (approximately 62) and long-lived (more than 75). To avoid experimental bias, donors of different ages were spread randomly across the sequencing lanes. Age-related changes in TCR beta repertoire diversity were measured in the study by deep sequencing normalized with unique cDNA molecular identifiers. Two additional independent replicas of 1 million unique cDNA reads from the same blood draw were analyzed for two donors (one aged 18 to 30 and one aged 80 or older). What the research found in general, with its limitations: Compared with the aged group, the long-lived group had more naive CD4+ T cells, fewer expanded clones and increased TCR diversity, a pattern suggesting age selection. Because donor CMV infection status was unknown, age-related changes in expanded clonotypes were potentially confounded. Bulk unsorted PBMC profiling prevented conclusive comparison of naive and antigen-experienced compartments. Total diversity estimates from one million sequenced T cells were considered lower bounds and underestimates. Observed TCR beta diversity correlated strongly with the percentage of naive T cells measured by flow cytometry. Observed TCR beta diversity per million T cells fell roughly linearly with age, and a significant reduction was already apparent by age around 44.

The CDR3 goes from the cysteine to the phenylalanine over 15 residues. Only the CDR3 DNA is retained, 45 bases long and in frame from the first base. CDR1 and CDR2 (SGHTA, FQGNSA) derive from the germline V gene. At the junction V is shortened by 6 bases and J by 3 bases; bases outside the gene matches: 11. As concerns this clonotype: The antigen it binds to is not known. Base qualities are missing; no much larger clone stands one base away.

Library preparation was by 5' RACE. Sequencer: Illumina HiSeq 2500. The second PCR ran for about 6 to 12 cycles and used a J-beta primer mix along with a sample-barcoded 5' primer. Each TCR beta cDNA molecule received a unique molecular identifier from a template-switch 5' adaptor carrying 12 random nucleotides. Each sample yielded at least 2.5 million CDR3-containing paired-end reads. The Mint cDNA synthesis kit, primed by a TRBC-specific oligonucleotide, was used to synthesize first-strand cDNA from all RNA. Following uracil-DNA glycosylase treatment, all cDNA underwent a first 18-cycle PCR with the universal primers M1SS and BC2_uni_R. The published analysis was carried out like this. For normalization, 1 million high-quality reads, each with a distinct molecular identifier, were randomly selected from each sample. Instead of being binned into consensus sequences, reads with shared molecular identifiers were discarded. CDR3 identification, clonotype clustering and error correction used MiTCR with a Q25 quality threshold and the strictest error-elimination algorithm. Lower-bound total TCR beta diversity was estimated with a nonparametric unseen species model using Euler transformation. In-frame beta chains were kept once TCRdb had trimmed the public reads at Q25 with fastp and called clones with MiXCR. Each record represents a unique CDR3 protein, reported with the most common genes and DNA among its rows. TCRdb, not the original authors, processed these V and J calls. The table for this sample lists hundreds of thousands of distinct CDR3 sequences; around 62% of them were counted only once. The ten largest clones add up to 28% of the sample.

The donors were around 39 Caucasian individuals from Russia, aged 6 to 90 years, who were systemically healthy. Around 9.7 milliliters of peripheral blood were collected from each donor into EDTA-treated Vacutainer tubes. Ficoll-Paque density-gradient centrifugation was used to isolate PBMCs, with at least 6.5 million per sample. Total RNA was extracted from PBMCs with Trizol reagent, with at least 5.5 micrograms obtained per sample. The percentages of naive CD45RAhigh/CD27high T cells were determined by flow cytometry on a PBMC aliquot from every donor. The specimen sequenced was blood. The TCR sequence derives from a man aged 25-45 years in good health. Recombination joined TRBV7-2 with TRBJ2-7; 7 middle bases align to TRBD1. The CDR3 corresponds to CASRAAGTDRYEQYF. At the DNA level, the sequence is TGTGCCAGCAGGGCAGCCGGGACAGACCGCTACGAGCAGTACTTC.